A single sample is the source of the 14 T cell receptor beta chains below, sequenced in a study of early stage breast cancer tumors. Assay: immunoSEQ multiplex PCR; the TCRdb copy retains only in-frame clones and omits some. The sample holds tens of thousands of clones, 78% seen once. The sample taken for sequencing was blood. The receptors here all came from a person in their 40s with breast cancer.

The chain is built from TRBV21-1 and TRBJ2-7. TRBV21-1 counts as a pseudogene. This CDR3 region has 15 residues. The CDR3 spells CASRKKSWLSYEQYF. The CDR3 DNA is TGTGCCAGCAGAAAAAAGAGTTGGCTGTCCTACGAGCAGTACTTC.

J is TRBJ1-4 and V is TRBV6-1; weak D call: TRBD1 (5 bases). Per the germline V gene, CDR1 is MNHNS and CDR2 is SASEGT. This CDR3 is built from 15 residues. Trimming stripped 6 bases from V and 5 bases from J, with 16 bases between. CDR3 residues: CASRPPGRLNEKLFF. The CDR3 region has the DNA TGTGCCAGCAGACCACCGGGACGGTTAAATGAAAAACTGTTTTTT.

The rearrangement uses TRBV5-1 and TRBJ2-3; D is perhaps TRBD1 (8 bases). Trimming cost V 2 bases and J 3 bases, with 13 bases left between them. Germline V CDR1 and CDR2: SGHRS, YFSETQ. This CDR3 has 15 amino acids. The CDR3 protein is CASSFDRGGTDTQYF. The CDR3 DNA reads TGCGCCAGCAGCTTTGACAGGGGAGGGACAGATACGCAGTATTTT. The variable domain in full, with the rest retrieved from reference TRBV5-1 and TRBJ2-3, is KAGVTQTPRYLIKTRGQQVTLSCSPISGHRSVSWYQQTPGQGLQFLFEYFSETQRNKGNFPGRFSGRQFSNSRSEMNVSTLELGDSALYLCASSFDRGGTDTQYFGPGTRLTVL.

This clone was seen only a few times. The chain carries TRBV30 and TRBJ1-4, with TRBD1 matching 7 bases. Germline CDR1 reads GTSNPN; CDR2 reads SVGIG (reference sequence). The CDR3 length is 15 residues. V gave up 2 bases and J gave up 3 bases; unmatched junction bases: 6. CDR3 in amino acids: CAWSRQGASNEKLFF. The CDR3 nucleotides are TGTGCCTGGAGTCGACAGGGCGCTTCTAATGAAAAACTGTTTTTT.

As for this clone: Sequence at one end of the junction differs from germline and may be a read error. The chain has TRBV14 and TRBJ1-1, with D maybe TRBD1 (5 bases). CDR3 length equals 14 residues. Germline values: CDR1 SGHDN, CDR2 FVKESK. The CDR3 DNA follows: TGTGCCAGCAGCCTGACGGGGGGGAACCCTGAAGCTTTCTTT. This encodes CASSLTGGNPEAFF.

This clone was counted once. The genes are TRBV13 and TRBJ2-7, with 7 bases lining up with TRBD1. In germline, CDR1 is PRHDT, CDR2 FYEKMQ (reference sequence). The CDR3 covers 14 residues. The ends lost 6 bases at V and 2 bases at J; junction bases unmatched: 7. The CDR3 sequence: CASRLPTGAYEQYF. CDR3 DNA sequence: TGTGCCAGCAGGCTTCCCACAGGGGCCTACGAGCAGTACTTC.

The chain combines TRBV14 with TRBJ2-1, with 13 bases aligning to TRBD2. The length of the CDR3 is 15 residues. Germline CDR1 reads SGHDN; CDR2 reads FVKESK. V gave up 4 bases and J gave up 9 bases; unmatched junction bases: 6. The CDR3 loop is CASSRGLAGKGEQFF. Here the CDR3 DNA reads TGTGCCAGCAGCCGGGGACTAGCGGGAAAGGGTGAGCAGTTCTTC.

This clone was seen a handful of times. The chain is built from TRBV7-3 and TRBJ2-2, with D uncertain. Germline CDR1 and CDR2: SGHTA and FQGTGA. V shed 4 bases and J shed 4 bases, with 10 bases lying between them. The CDR3 spans 14 residues. CDR3: CASSSTPATGELFF. In DNA form, the CDR3 reads TGTGCCAGCAGCTCGACCCCGGCCACCGGGGAGCTGTTTTTT.

The J gene is TRBJ2-5, the V gene TRBV7-9; TRBD2 is a possible D gene (6 bases). The CDR3 has 12 residues. Trimming left V 8 bases short and J 4 bases short, with 11 bases between. CDR1 and CDR2 (germline): SEHNR, FQNEAQ (reference sequence). CDR3 loop: CASRGNGETQYF. Written as DNA, the CDR3 is TGTGCCAGCCGGGGGAACGGAGAGACCCAGTACTTC.

The V call is TRBV19, the J call TRBJ1-2; D not resolved. Trimming left V 7 bases short and J 4 bases short, with 19 bases between. This CDR3 comprises 15 residues. The germline V gene has CDR1 LNHDA and CDR2 SQIVND (reference sequence). In DNA form, the CDR3 reads TGTGCCAGTACCACCGTCTCCGGACGGACCTATGGCTACACCTTC. Translation: CASTTVSGRTYGYTF.

The chain is built from TRBV9 and TRBJ2-7, with D hard to call. Germline values: CDR1 SGDLS, CDR2 YYNGEE. The V gene lost 1 base and the J gene lost 3 bases, with 11 bases spanning the gap. This CDR3 is 14 amino acids long. CDR3 DNA: TGTGCCAGCAGCGTAAGTGTTAACAGCTACGAGCAGTACTTC. Translated: CASSVSVNSYEQYF.

This clone was found a few times. V is TRBV21-1 and J is TRBJ1-2; TRBD1 is taken as the D call from the table, unchecked against the DNA. TRBV21-1 is shown as a pseudogene. The CDR3 sequence is 13 residues long. The CDR3 loop is CASSKQESRGYTF. Here the CDR3 DNA reads TGTGCCAGCAGCAAACAGGAAAGTCGCGGCTACACCTTC.

The rearrangement links TRBV5-1 to TRBJ2-1, with 7 bases fitting TRBD2. The CDR3 contains 16 residues. Losses at the gene ends were 0 bases for V and 1 base for J; bases not matched to a gene: 4. Looked up from germline, CDR1 is SGHRS and CDR2 is YFSETQ. As DNA, the CDR3 is TGCGCCAGCAGCTTGGGCGGGAGAGGGTCCTACAATGAGCAGTTCTTC. Translated: CASSLGGRGSYNEQFF.

This sequence joins TRBV29-1 and TRBJ1-3, with D uncertain. The CDR3 runs 14 residues. Trimming removed 4 bases from V and 2 bases from J, with 12 bases in between. The germline V gene has CDR1 SQVTM and CDR2 ANQGSEA. The CDR3 region is CSVGEGNTGNTIYF. The CDR3 region has the DNA TGCAGCGTTGGGGAGGGTAACACTGGAAACACCATATATTTT.